The source of this TCR beta chain is a study of blood T cells in healthy people across ages. A word on this clonotype: Its antigen is not known.

CDR3 length: 12 residues. Germline lookup yields CDR1 ENHRY and CDR2 SYGVKD. V was clipped by 8 bases and J by 5 bases, with 12 bases between them. With a J-beta primer mix and a sample-barcoded 5' primer, a second PCR ran about 6 to 11 cycles. TCRdb processed the 5' RACE reads anew with MiXCR; each CDR3 protein has one entry. The data show roughly 2 million distinct CDR3 sequences, around half seen once. Whole-study results and caveats: The study could not conclusively compare naive and antigen-experienced cells, given its unsorted PBMCs.

The clonotype comes from a woman in her forties in good health. The chain has TRBV10-3 and TRBJ2-5, with D tentatively TRBD1 (6 bases). The sequenced sample was blood. CDR3 DNA: TGTGCCATCCAGGGCCAGGGGGAGACCCAGTACTTC. It codes for CAIQGQGETQYF.